Listed below are T cell receptor beta chains from one sample, sequenced in a study of CD8+ T cells in alopecia areata. The table came from immunoSEQ multiplex PCR; TCRdb's copy has only in-frame clones and leaves some out. Of 150,000 to 200,000 clones in the sample, approximately 56% are singletons; the top ten hold 3% to 3.5%. The sequencing here drew on CD4+ T cells sorted from blood, taken at week 4, from a patient treated with tofacitinib. These receptors originate from a human donor with alopecia areata. Both conserved end residues are part of each CDR3. The D gene is left open where the match is weak. Clone size, where shown, is once, few, many, or a class for clones that have expanded.

V	size	D	J	CDR3	DNA
TRBV7-9	.	TRBD1	TRBJ2-6	CASSFRPGTGFSGANVLTF	TGTGCCAGCAGCTTTAGGCCCGGGACAGGTTTCTCTGGGGCCAACGTCCTGACTTTC
TRBV29-1	.	.	TRBJ2-1	CSVEVSWFRDSYNEQFF	TGCAGCGTTGAAGTGTCCTGGTTCAGGGATAGCTACAATGAGCAGTTCTTC
TRBV5-1	.	.	TRBJ2-7	CASSLSSQGYEQYF	TGCGCCAGCAGCTTGTCTTCCCAGGGCTACGAGCAGTACTTC
TRBV30	.	.	TRBJ1-1	CAWSPTRNTEAFF	TGTGCCTGGAGCCCGACGAGGAACACTGAAGCTTTCTTT
TRBV7-2	.	.	TRBJ2-1	CASSLGHQYNEQFF	TGTGCCAGCAGCTTAGGACACCAGTACAATGAGCAGTTCTTC
TRBV11-1	many	TRBD1	TRBJ2-7	CASSFSGTGGSYEQYF	TGTGCCAGCAGCTTTTCCGGGACAGGGGGCTCCTACGAGCAGTACTTC
TRBV4-1	many	.	TRBJ2-5	CASSQVDMGFRRETQYF	TGCGCCAGCAGCCAAGTAGACATGGGTTTCCGCCGGGAGACCCAGTACTTC
TRBV4-2	.	.	TRBJ1-1	CASSLINGGNTEAFF	TGTGCCAGCAGCCTCATAAATGGGGGCAACACTGAAGCTTTCTTT
TRBV20-1	.	TRBD1	TRBJ1-2	CSARGQGRYTF	TGCAGTGCTAGGGGACAGGGACGCTACACCTTC
TRBV4-1	.	.	TRBJ2-5	CASSQVSVQARETQYF	TGCGCCAGCAGCCAAGTAAGCGTGCAGGCCAGAGAGACCCAGTACTTC
TRBV7-6	few	TRBD1	TRBJ2-2	CASSPDRATGELFF	TGTGCCAGCAGCCCGGACAGGGCAACCGGGGAGCTGTTTTTT
TRBV6-6	once	TRBD1	TRBJ1-6	CASSYNRGDSPLHF	TGTGCCAGCAGTTACAACAGGGGTGATTCACCCCTCCACTTT
TRBV6-5	.	.	TRBJ1-2	CASMVNPYGYTF	TGTGCCAGCATGGTGAACCCCTATGGCTACACCTTC
TRBV7-9	.	.	TRBJ1-2	CASSPGTGSGYGYTF	TGTGCCAGCAGCCCAGGAACAGGGTCGGGCTATGGCTACACCTTC
TRBV18	.	.	TRBJ1-1	CASSPRDRDTEAFF	TGTGCCAGCTCACCAAGAGACAGAGACACTGAAGCTTTCTTT
TRBV9	.	.	TRBJ1-1	CASSVDDSFTEAFF	TGTGCCAGCAGCGTAGATGACAGCTTTACTGAAGCTTTCTTT
TRBV10-3	many	.	TRBJ2-5	CAISETAQETQYF	TGTGCCATCAGTGAGACGGCGCAAGAGACCCAGTACTTC
TRBV29-1	.	.	TRBJ1-1	CSYEEGNRAFF	TGCTCCTATGAGGAGGGGAATAGGGCTTTCTTT
TRBV29-1	.	.	TRBJ2-5	CSVAGHQETQYF	TGCAGCGTTGCCGGACACCAAGAGACCCAGTACTTC
TRBV29-1	few	TRBD1	TRBJ1-1	CSVGGQGPLEAFF	TGCAGCGTTGGGGGACAGGGCCCACTTGAAGCTTTCTTT
TRBV6-5	once	.	TRBJ2-5	CASSSPGAETQYF	TGTGCCAGCAGTTCCCCCGGGGCGGAGACCCAGTACTTC
TRBV11-2	.	TRBD2	TRBJ2-1	CASSGLADEQFF	TGTGCCAGCAGCGGACTAGCCGATGAGCAGTTCTTC
TRBV11-2	few	.	TRBJ2-7	CASSFWTGQNDEQYF	TGTGCCAGCAGCTTTTGGACTGGACAGAACGACGAGCAGTACTTC
TRBV6-1	.	.	TRBJ1-2	CASSEGDGGGYTF	TGTGCCAGCAGTGAAGGGGATGGGGGAGGCTACACCTTC
TRBV29-1	.	.	TRBJ2-5	CSVVGEQETQYF	TGCAGCGTTGTGGGGGAACAAGAGACCCAGTACTTC
TRBV7-9	.	TRBD1	TRBJ1-2	CASSLAGTGIYGYTF	TGTGCCAGCAGCTTGGCCGGGACAGGGATCTATGGCTACACCTTC
TRBV19	.	.	TRBJ2-7	CASSMVNGYEQYF	TGTGCCAGTAGTATGGTAAACGGATACGAGCAGTACTTC
TRBV2	few	.	TRBJ1-5	CASSDFSNQPQHF	TGTGCCAGCAGTGATTTTAGCAATCAGCCCCAGCATTTT
TRBV29-1	.	.	TRBJ2-7	CSGVEPSYEQYF	TGCAGCGGAGTGGAACCCTCCTACGAGCAGTACTTC
TRBV29-1	.	.	TRBJ1-4	CSVGSRSTEKLFF	TGCAGCGTTGGCTCGCGGTCGACGGAAAAACTGTTTTTT
TRBV27	.	.	TRBJ1-2	CASSPPRQGRNRNYGYTF	TGTGCCAGCAGTCCCCCTCGGCAGGGGCGAAACCGTAACTATGGCTACACCTTC
TRBV5-6	.	.	TRBJ1-5	CASSGTSNQPQHF	TGTGCCAGCAGCGGGACGAGCAATCAGCCCCAGCATTTT
TRBV5-4	.	.	TRBJ1-2	CASSPLGQAVWVNGYTF	TGTGCCAGCAGCCCCCTGGGGCAGGCGGTGTGGGTAAATGGCTACACCTTC
TRBV30	.	.	TRBJ2-7	CAWEMGGGPQYF	TGTGCCTGGGAGATGGGCGGCGGGCCGCAGTACTTC
TRBV9	.	.	TRBJ1-5	CASSPGGGQPQHF	TGTGCCAGCAGCCCCGGGGGTGGGCAGCCCCAGCATTTT
TRBV5-4	.	TRBD2	TRBJ2-5	CASSVAGGGEETQYF	TGTGCCAGCAGCGTCGCGGGGGGCGGGGAAGAGACCCAGTACTTC
TRBV30	.	.	TRBJ1-2	CAWSVEGNYGYTF	TGTGCCTGGAGTGTTGAAGGGAACTATGGCTACACCTTC
TRBV15	.	TRBD2	TRBJ2-7	CATKSGGTSYEQYF	TGTGCCACCAAATCGGGGGGGACATCCTACGAGCAGTACTTC
TRBV27	.	.	TRBJ1-2	CASITGRGYTF	TGTGCCAGCATCACAGGGAGAGGCTACACCTTC
TRBV15	.	TRBD1	TRBJ2-7	CATSKGQYYEQYF	TGTGCCACCAGCAAGGGACAGTACTACGAGCAGTACTTC
TRBV30	.	.	TRBJ1-5	CAWSGGSSNQPQHF	TGTGCCTGGAGTGGGGGCAGCTCGAATCAGCCCCAGCATTTT
TRBV2	.	.	TRBJ1-2	CASSLTVGGYTF	TGTGCCAGCAGTCTGACAGTCGGCGGCTACACCTTC
TRBV27	once	TRBD2	TRBJ2-1	CASGTSGGTYNEQFF	TGTGCCAGCGGGACTAGCGGGGGCACCTACAATGAGCAGTTCTTC
TRBV29-1	.	.	TRBJ2-2	CSVGKSTGELFF	TGCAGCGTTGGGAAGAGCACCGGGGAGCTGTTTTTT
TRBV6-6	once	.	TRBJ1-2	CASSYSPGADGYTF	TGTGCCAGCAGTTACTCGCCCGGGGCGGACGGCTACACCTTC
TRBV2	once	TRBD2	TRBJ2-3	CASSRRGLVGDTQYF	TGTGCCAGCAGTCGCCGGGGACTAGTAGGAGATACGCAGTATTTT
TRBV6-6	.	.	TRBJ2-3	CASSSRGGVATDTQYF	TGTGCCAGCAGTTCCCGAGGGGGGGTGGCCACAGATACGCAGTATTTT
TRBV11-2	once	TRBD1	TRBJ1-2	CASSLGTANYGYTF	TGTGCCAGCAGCTTGGGGACAGCAAACTATGGCTACACCTTC
TRBV30	.	TRBD1	TRBJ2-7	CAWSRTGTGEQYF	TGTGCCTGGAGTCGGACAGGAACGGGCGAGCAGTACTTC
TRBV6-5	few	.	TRBJ1-4	CASSSGDQNEKLFF	TGTGCCAGCAGTTCCGGGGATCAGAATGAAAAACTGTTTTTT